Given below is one T cell receptor (beta chain) in context. Its antigen is still unknown. Naive CD8+ T cells displayed a CD45RO-CCR7+CD27+CD95- phenotype. The sample originates from a study of CXCR3-negative and CXCR3-positive naive CD8 T cells. General study results and limits: Unlike memory cells, which differed, naive CXCR3-negative and CXCR3-positive cells had similar TRBV-TRBJ usage. Naive subsets were similarly diverse, while memory CD8+ repertoires were much less diverse. More hydrophobic TRB CDR3s were found in CXCR3-positive naive cells than in CXCR3-negative naive cells. Freshly isolated PBMCs were used in most assays, given partial CXCR3 loss after freezing.

The study made its TRB cDNA libraries by 5' RACE, adding UMI labels. Using the 5' RACE reads, TCRdb records one entry per CDR3 protein without DNA. The sample shows 60,000 to 70,000 distinct CDR3 sequences, and approximately 0.76% sits with its ten largest clones. The CDR3 is 13 residues long. Germline V gives CDR1 MDHEN, CDR2 SYDVKM. The V call is TRBV28, the J call TRBJ2-5. This receptor was obtained from a human donor in good health. Some clones in this sample may be carry-over from other donors' samples. Sequenced: naive CXCR3+ CD8+ T cells from blood. Subset denoted: CD45RO-CCR7+CD27+CD95- naive CD8+ T cells expressing CXCR3 (TNR3+). The CDR3 sequence is CASSPLIQETQYF.